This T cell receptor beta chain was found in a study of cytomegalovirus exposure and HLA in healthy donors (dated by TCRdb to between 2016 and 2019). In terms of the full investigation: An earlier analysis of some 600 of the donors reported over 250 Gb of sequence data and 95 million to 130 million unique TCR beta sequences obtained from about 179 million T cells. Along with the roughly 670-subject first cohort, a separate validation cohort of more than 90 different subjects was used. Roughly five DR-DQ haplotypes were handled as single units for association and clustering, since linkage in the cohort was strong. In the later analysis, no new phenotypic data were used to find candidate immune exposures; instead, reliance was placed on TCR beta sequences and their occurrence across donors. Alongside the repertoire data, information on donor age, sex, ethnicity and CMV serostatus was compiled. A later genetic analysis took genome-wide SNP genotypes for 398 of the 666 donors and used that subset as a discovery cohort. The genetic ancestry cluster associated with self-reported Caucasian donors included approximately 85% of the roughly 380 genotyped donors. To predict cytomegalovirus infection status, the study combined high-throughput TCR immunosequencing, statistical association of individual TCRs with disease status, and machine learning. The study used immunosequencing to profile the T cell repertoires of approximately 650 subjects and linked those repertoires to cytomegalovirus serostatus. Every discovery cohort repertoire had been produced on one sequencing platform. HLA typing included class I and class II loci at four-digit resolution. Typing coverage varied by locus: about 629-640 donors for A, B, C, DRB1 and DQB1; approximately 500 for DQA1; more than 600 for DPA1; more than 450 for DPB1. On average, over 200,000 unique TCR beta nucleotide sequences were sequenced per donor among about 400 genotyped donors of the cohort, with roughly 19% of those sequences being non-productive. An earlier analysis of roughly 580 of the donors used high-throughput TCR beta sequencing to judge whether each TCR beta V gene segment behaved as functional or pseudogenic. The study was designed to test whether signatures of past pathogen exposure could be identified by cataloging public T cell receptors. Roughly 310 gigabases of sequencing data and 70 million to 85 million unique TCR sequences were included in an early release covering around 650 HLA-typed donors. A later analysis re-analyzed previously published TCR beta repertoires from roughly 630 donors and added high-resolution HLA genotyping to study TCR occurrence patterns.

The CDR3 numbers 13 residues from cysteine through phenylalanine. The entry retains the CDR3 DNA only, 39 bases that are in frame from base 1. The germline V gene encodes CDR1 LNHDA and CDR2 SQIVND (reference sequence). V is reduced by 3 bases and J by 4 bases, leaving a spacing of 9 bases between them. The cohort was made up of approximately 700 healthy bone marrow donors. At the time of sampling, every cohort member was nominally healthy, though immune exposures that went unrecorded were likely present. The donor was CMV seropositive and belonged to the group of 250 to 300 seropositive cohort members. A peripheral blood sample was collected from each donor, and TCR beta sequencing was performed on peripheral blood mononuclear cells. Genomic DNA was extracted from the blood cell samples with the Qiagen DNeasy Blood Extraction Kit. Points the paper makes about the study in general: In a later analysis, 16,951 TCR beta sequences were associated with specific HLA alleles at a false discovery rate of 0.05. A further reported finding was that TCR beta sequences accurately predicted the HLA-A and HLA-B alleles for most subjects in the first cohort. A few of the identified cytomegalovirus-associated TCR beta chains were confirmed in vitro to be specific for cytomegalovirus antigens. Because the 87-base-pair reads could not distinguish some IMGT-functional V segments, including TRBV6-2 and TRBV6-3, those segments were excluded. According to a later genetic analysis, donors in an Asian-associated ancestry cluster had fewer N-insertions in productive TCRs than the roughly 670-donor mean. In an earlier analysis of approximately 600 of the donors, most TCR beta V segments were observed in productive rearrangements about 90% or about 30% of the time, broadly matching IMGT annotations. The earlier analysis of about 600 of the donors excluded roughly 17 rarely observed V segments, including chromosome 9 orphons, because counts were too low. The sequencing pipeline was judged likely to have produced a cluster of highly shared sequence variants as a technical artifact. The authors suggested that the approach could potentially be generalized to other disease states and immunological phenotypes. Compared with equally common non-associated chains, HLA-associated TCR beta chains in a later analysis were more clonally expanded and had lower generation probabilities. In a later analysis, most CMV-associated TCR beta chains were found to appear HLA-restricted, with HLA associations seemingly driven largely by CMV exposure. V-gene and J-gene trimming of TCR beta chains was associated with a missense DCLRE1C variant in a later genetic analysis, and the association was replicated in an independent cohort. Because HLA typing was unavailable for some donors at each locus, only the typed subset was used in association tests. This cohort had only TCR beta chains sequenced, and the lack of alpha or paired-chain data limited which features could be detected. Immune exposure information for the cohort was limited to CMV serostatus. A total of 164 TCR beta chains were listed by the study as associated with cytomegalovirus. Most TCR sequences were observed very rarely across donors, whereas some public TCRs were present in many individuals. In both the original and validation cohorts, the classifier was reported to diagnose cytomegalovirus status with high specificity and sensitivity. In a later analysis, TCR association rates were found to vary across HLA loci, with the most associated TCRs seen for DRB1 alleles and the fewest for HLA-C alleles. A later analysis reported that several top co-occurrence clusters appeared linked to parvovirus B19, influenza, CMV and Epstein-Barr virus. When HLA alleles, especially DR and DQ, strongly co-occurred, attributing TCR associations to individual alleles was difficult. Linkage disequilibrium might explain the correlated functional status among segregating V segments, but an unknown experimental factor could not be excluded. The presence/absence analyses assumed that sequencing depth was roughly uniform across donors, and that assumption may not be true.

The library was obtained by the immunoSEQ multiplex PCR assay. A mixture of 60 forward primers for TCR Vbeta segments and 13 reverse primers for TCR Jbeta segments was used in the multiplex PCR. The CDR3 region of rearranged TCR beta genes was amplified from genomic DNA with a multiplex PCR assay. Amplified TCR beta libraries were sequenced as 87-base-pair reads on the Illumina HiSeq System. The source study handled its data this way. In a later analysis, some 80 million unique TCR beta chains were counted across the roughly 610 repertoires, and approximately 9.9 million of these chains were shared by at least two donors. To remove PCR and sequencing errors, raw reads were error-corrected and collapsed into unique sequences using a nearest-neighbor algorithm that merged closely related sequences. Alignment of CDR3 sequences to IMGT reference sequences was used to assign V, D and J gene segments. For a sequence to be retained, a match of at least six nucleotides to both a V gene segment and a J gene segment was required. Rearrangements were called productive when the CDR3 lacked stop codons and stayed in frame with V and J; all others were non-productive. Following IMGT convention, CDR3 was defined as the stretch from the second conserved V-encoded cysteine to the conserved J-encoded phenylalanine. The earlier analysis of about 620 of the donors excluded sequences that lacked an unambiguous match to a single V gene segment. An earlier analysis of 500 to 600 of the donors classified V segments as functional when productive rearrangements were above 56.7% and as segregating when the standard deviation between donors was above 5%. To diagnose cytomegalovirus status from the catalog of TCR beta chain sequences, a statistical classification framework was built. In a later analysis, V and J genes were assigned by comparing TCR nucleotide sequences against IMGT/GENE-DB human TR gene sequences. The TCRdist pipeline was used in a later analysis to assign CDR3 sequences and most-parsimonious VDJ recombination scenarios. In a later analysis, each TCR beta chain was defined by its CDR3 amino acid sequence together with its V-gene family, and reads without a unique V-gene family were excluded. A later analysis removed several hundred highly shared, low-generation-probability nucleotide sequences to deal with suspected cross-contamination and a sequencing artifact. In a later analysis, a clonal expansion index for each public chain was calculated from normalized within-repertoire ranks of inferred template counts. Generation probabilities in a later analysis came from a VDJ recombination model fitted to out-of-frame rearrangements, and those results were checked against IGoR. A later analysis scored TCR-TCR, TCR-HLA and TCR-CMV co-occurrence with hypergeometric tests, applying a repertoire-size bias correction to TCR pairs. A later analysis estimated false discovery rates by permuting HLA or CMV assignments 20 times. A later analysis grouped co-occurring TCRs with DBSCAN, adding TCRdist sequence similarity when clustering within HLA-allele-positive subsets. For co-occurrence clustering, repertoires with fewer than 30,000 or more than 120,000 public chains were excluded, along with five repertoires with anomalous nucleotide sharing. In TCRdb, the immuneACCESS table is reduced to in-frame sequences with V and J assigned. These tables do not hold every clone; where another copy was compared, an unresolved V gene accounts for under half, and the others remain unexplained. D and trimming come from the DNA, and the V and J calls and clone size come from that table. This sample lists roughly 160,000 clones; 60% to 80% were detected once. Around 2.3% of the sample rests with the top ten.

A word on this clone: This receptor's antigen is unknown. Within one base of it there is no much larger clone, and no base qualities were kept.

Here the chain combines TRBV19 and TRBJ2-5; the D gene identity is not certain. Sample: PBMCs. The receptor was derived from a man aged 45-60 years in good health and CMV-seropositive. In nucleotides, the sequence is TGTGCCAGTAGTATCTCAGGAAGAGAGACCCAGTACTTC. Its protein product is CASSISGRETQYF.